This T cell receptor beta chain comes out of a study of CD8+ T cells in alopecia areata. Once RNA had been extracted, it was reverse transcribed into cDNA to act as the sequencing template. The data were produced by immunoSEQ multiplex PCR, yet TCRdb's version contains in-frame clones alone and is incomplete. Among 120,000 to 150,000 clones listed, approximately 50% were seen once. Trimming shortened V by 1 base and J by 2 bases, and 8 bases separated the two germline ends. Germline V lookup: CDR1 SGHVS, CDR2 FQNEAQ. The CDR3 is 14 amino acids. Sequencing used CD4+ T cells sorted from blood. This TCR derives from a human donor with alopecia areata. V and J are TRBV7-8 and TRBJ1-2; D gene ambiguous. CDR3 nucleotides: TGTGCCAGCAGCTTAGGGCTGATAAACTATGGCTACACCTTC. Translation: CASSLGLINYGYTF.